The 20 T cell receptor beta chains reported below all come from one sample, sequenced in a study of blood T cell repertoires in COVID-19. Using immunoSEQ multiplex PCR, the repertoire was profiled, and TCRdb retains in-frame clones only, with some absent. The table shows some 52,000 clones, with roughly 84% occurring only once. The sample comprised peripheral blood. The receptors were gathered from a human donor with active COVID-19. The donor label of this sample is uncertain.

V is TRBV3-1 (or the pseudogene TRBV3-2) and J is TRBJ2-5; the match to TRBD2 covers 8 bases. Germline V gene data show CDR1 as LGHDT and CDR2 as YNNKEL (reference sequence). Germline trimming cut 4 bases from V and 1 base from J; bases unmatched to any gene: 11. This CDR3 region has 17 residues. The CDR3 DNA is TGTGCCAGCAGCCGGCGGGCGGGGGGTTACTTCCAAGAGACCCAGTACTTC. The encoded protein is CASSRRAGGYFQETQYF.

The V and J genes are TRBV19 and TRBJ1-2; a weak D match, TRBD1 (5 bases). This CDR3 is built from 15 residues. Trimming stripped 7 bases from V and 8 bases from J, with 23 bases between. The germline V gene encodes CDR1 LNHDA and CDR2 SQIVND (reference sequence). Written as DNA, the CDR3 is TGTGCCAGTACCGGATACGGACGGGGGTTATACGGCTACACCTTC. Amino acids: CASTGYGRGLYGYTF.

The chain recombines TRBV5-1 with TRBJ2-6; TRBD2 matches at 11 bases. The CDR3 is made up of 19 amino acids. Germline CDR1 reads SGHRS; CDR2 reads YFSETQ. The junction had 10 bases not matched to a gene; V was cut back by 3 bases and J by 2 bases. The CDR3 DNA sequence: TGCGCCAGCAGCTCCGCCCTGACTAGCGGGGTTACTGGGGCCAACGTCCTGACTTTC. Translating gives CASSSALTSGVTGANVLTF. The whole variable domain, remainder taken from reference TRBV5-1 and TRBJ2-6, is KAGVTQTPRYLIKTRGQQVTLSCSPISGHRSVSWYQQTPGQGLQFLFEYFSETQRNKGNFPGRFSGRQFSNSRSEMNVSTLELGDSALYLCASSSALTSGVTGANVLTFGAGSRLTVL.

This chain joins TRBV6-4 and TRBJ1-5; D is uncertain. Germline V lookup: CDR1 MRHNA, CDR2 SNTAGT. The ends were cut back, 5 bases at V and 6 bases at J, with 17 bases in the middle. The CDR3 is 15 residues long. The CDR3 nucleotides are TGTGCCAGCAGTTTAAAACCGGAGGAGCTTCAGCCCCAGCATTTT. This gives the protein CASSLKPEELQPQHF.

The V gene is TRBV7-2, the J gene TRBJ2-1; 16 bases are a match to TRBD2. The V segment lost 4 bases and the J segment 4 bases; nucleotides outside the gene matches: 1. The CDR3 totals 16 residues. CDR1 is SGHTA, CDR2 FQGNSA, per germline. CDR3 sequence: CASSSGLAGGYNEQFF. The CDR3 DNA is TGTGCCAGCAGCTCGGGACTAGCGGGGGGGTACAATGAGCAGTTCTTC.

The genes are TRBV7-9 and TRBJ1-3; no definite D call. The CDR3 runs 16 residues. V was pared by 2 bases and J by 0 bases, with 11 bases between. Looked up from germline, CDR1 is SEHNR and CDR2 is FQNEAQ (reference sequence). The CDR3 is CASSLYGLNSGNTIYF. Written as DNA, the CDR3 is TGTGCCAGCAGCTTATACGGACTCAACTCTGGAAACACCATATATTTT.

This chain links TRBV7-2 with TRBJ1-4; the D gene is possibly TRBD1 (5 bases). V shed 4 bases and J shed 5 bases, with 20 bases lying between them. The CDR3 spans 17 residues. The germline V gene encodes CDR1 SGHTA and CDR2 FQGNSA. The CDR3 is CASSWGPGRSDNEKLFF. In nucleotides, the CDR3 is TGTGCCAGCAGCTGGGGCCCGGGTCGGTCAGACAATGAAAAACTGTTTTTT. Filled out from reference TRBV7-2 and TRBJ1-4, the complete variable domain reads GAGVSQSPSNKVTEKGKDVELRCDPISGHTALYWYRQSLGQGLEFLIYFQGNSAPDKSGLPSDRFSAERTGGSVSTLTIQRTQQEDSAVYLCASSWGPGRSDNEKLFFGSGTQLSVL.

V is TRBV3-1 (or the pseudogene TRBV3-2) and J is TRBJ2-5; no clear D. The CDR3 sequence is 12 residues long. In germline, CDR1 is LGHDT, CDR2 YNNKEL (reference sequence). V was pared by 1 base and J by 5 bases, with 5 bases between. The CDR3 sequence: CASSQVIETQYF. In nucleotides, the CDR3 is TGTGCCAGCAGCCAAGTAATTGAGACCCAGTACTTC.

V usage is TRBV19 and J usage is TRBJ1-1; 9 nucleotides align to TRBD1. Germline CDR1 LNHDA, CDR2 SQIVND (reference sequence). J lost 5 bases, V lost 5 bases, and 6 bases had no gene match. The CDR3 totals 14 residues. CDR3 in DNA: TGTGCCAGTAGTCCGGGGACAGGGCAAACTGAAGCTTTCTTT. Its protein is CASSPGTGQTEAFF. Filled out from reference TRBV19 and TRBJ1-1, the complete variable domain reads DGGITQSPKYLFRKEGQNVTLSCEQNLNHDAMYWYRQDPGQGLRLIYYSQIVNDFQKGDIAEGYSVSREKKESFPLTVTSAQKNPTAFYLCASSPGTGQTEAFFGQGTRLTVV.

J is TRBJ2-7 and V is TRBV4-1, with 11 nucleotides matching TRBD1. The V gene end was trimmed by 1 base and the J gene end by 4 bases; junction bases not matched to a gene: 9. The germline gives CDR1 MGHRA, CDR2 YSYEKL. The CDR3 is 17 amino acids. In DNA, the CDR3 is TGCGCCAGCAGCCAAGCAGGACAGGGGGCCAAGCCTTACGAGCAGTACTTC. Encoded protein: CASSQAGQGAKPYEQYF.

CDR3 DNA: TGTGCCAGCAGCGATCAGACTAGCGGGGGCCGTGAGCAGTTCTTC. This gives the protein CASSDQTSGGREQFF. The V and J genes are TRBV7-8 and TRBJ2-1; 12 bases are shared with TRBD2. V shed 5 bases, J shed 9 bases, and the junction held 8 bases outside the gene matches. The CDR3 has 15 amino acids. Germline CDR1 is SGHVS and CDR2 is FQNEAQ.

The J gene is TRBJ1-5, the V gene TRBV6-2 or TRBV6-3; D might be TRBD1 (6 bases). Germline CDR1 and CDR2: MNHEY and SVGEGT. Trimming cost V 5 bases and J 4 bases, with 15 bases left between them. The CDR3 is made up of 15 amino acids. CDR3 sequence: CASSTTGLVNQPQHF. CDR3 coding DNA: TGTGCCAGCAGTACTACAGGGCTTGTTAATCAGCCCCAGCATTTT.

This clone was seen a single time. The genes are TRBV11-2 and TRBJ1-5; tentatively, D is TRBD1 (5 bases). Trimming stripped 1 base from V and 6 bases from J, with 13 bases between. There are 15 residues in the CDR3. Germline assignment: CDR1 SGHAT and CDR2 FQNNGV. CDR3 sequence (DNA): TGTGCCAGCAGCTTAGTCGGGGGAGGGAGTCAGCCCCAGCATTTT. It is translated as CASSLVGGGSQPQHF.

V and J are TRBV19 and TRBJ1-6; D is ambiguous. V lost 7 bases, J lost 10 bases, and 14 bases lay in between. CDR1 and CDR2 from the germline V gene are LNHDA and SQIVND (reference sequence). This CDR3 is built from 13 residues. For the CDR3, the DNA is TGTGCCAGTAATCCGAGAGAGCGATCACCCCTCCACTTT. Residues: CASNPRERSPLHF.

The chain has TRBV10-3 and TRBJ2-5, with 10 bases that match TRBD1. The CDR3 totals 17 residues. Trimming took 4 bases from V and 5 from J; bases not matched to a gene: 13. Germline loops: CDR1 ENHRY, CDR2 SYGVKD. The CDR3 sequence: CAISGPRGQGSGETQYF. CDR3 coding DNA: TGTGCCATCAGTGGGCCCCGGGGACAGGGGAGTGGGGAGACCCAGTACTTC.

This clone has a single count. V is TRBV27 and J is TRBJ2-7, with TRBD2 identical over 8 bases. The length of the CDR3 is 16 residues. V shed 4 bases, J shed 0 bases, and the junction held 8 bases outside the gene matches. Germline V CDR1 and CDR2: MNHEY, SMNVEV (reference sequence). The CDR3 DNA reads TGTGCCAGCAGTTCGATGACTAGCGCTGACTCCTACGAGCAGTACTTC. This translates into CASSSMTSADSYEQYF.

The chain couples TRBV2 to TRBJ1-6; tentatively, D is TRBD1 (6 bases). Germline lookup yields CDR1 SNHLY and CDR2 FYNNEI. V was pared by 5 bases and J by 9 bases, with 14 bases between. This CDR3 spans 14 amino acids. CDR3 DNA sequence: TGTGCCAGCAGTTCCGGGACAACCGCTTCACCCCTCCACTTT. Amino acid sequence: CASSSGTTASPLHF.

The DNA of the CDR3 is TGTGCCACCAGCAGAGATTTGACTAGCGGGGGGGCAGCCGGGGAGCTGTTTTTT. Protein product: CATSRDLTSGGAAGELFF. J is TRBJ2-2 and V is TRBV15, with 14 bases fitting TRBD2. The CDR3 totals 18 residues. Per germline, CDR1 LNHNV and CDR2 YYDKDF (reference sequence). J was trimmed by 6 bases and V by 0 bases; bases with no gene match: 6.

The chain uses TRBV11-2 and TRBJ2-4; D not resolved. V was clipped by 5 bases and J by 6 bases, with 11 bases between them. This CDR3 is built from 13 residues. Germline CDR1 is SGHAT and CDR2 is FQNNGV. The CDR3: CASSHPSGNIQYF. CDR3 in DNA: TGTGCCAGCAGCCATCCGTCGGGAAACATTCAGTACTTC. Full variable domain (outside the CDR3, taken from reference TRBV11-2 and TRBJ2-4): EAGVAQSPRYKIIEKRQSVAFWCNPISGHATLYWYQQILGQGPKLLIQFQNNGVVDDSQLPKDRFSAERLKGVDSTLKIQPAKLEDSAVYLCASSHPSGNIQYFGAGTRLSVL.

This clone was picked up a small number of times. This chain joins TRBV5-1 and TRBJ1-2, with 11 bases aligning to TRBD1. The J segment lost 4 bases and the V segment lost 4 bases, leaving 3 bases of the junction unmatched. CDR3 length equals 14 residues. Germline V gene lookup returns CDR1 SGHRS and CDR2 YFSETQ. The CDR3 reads CASSVGQGAYGYTF. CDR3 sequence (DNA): TGCGCCAGCAGCGTTGGACAGGGGGCCTATGGCTACACCTTC.